Listed below are T cell receptor beta chains from one sample, sequenced in a study of cytomegalovirus exposure and HLA in healthy donors. TCRdb's table, derived via immunoSEQ multiplex PCR, lists solely in-frame clones and lacks some. The sample gives 110,000 or so clones, 70% to 85% of which show up once; less than 5.5% is in the top ten. Material: PBMCs. These receptors all stem from a middle-aged man in good health and CMV-seropositive. The CDR3 runs from the conserved cysteine through the conserved F or W. The D gene is left open where the match is weak. Rows give clone size only sometimes, using once, few, many, or a class for an expanded clone.

V gene,D gene,clone size,J gene,CDR3 DNA,CDR3 protein
TRBV10-1,TRBD2,NA,TRBJ2-3,TGCGCCAGCAGTGAAGGGACGGGGGGTCTAACAGATACGCAGTATTTT,CASSEGTGGLTDTQYF
TRBV5-1,NA,NA,TRBJ1-6,TGCGCCAGCAGCTTGGAGGGGGGGGAACTATCACCCCTCCACTTT,CASSLEGGELSPLHF
TRBV14,NA,few,TRBJ2-7,TGTGCCAGCAGTTCCTACAGGGTAGGGTCCTACGAGCAGTACTTC,CASSSYRVGSYEQYF
TRBV6-1,NA,NA,TRBJ1-3,TGTGCCAGCACGTTCGTCTCTGGAAACACCATATATTTT,CASTFVSGNTIYF
TRBV7-9,NA,once,TRBJ1-4,TGTGCCAGCAGCCCAGGGGCAACTAATGAAAAACTGTTTTTT,CASSPGATNEKLFF
TRBV7-9,NA,NA,TRBJ1-6,TGTGCCAGCAGCTTAGGGGGAGGGCCGAATTCACCCCTCCACTTT,CASSLGGGPNSPLHF
TRBV7-9,TRBD2,NA,TRBJ2-7,TGTGCCAGCAGCCCGGGGGGGGCTCCCTACGAGCAGTACTTC,CASSPGGAPYEQYF
TRBV7-7,TRBD2,NA,TRBJ2-5,TGTGCCAGCAGCTTAATAGCGGGAGCTTTGGGAGAGACCCAGTACTTC,CASSLIAGALGETQYF
TRBV5-6,NA,NA,TRBJ2-3,TGTGCCAGCAGCTTAGGGACACTCTACACAGATACGCAGTATTTT,CASSLGTLYTDTQYF
TRBV4-1,TRBD1,few,TRBJ2-7,TGCGCCAGCAGCCAAGAAGCCGAGACAGGGTCCTACGAGCAGTACTTC,CASSQEAETGSYEQYF
TRBV25-1,NA,NA,TRBJ1-4,TGTGCCAGCAGTGTGCAGGGCGCAACTAATGAAAAACTGTTTTTT,CASSVQGATNEKLFF
TRBV5-1,NA,NA,TRBJ2-7,TGCGCCAGCAGCTTGGTCTCTGGACTTTCCCCCTACGAGCAGTACTTC,CASSLVSGLSPYEQYF
TRBV6-6,NA,NA,TRBJ1-1,TGTGCCAGCGGTAGGGGCCAGAACACTGAAGCTTTCTTT,CASGRGQNTEAFF
TRBV5-6,TRBD2,NA,TRBJ2-2,TGTGCCAGCAGCCTTCGCGGGAGCGGGAACACCGGGGAGCTGTTTTTT,CASSLRGSGNTGELFF
TRBV7-2,NA,NA,TRBJ1-5,TGTGCCAGCAGCCCCCAGGCGAATCAGCCCCAGCATTTT,CASSPQANQPQHF
TRBV28,NA,NA,TRBJ1-2,TGTGCCAGCAGTCCGGGGGGAGATACGGGAGGCTACACCTTC,CASSPGGDTGGYTF
TRBV30,NA,NA,TRBJ2-3,TGTGCCTGGACCCAGGGATCCACAGATACGCAGTATTTT,CAWTQGSTDTQYF
TRBV5-6,NA,once,TRBJ2-2,TGTGCCAGCAGTGGACCGGGACTCAACACCGGGGAGCTGTTTTTT,CASSGPGLNTGELFF
TRBV19,TRBD1,NA,TRBJ2-2,TGTGCCAGTACGGGCCGCCAGGGACAGGGTTATACCGGGGAGCTGTTTTTT,CASTGRQGQGYTGELFF
TRBV5-5,NA,NA,TRBJ1-2,TGTGCCAGCAGCCCGGTGCGGGAAAACTATGGCTACACCTTC,CASSPVRENYGYTF
TRBV6-5,NA,NA,TRBJ1-2,TGTGCCAGCAGCTCCTACGACACAATACGCGGCTACACCTTC,CASSSYDTIRGYTF
TRBV16,TRBD2,few,TRBJ2-7,TGTGCCAGCAGACCCCCTAGCGGGGGACCCTACGAGCAGTACTTC,CASRPPSGGPYEQYF
TRBV13,NA,NA,TRBJ1-1,TGTGCCAGCAGCTTACGACAGGAAGCTTTCTTT,CASSLRQEAFF
TRBV9,NA,NA,TRBJ2-7,TGTGCCAGTTCCACAGGGACGAATCTGGGAGAGCAGTACTTC,CASSTGTNLGEQYF
TRBV4-1,NA,few,TRBJ1-4,TGCGCCAGCAGCCACCTCGGGAGGGACGAAGAAAAACTGTTTTTT,CASSHLGRDEEKLFF
TRBV2,NA,NA,TRBJ1-2,TGTGCCAGCAGTGAAGAAGGCAGGAACTATGGCTACACCTTC,CASSEEGRNYGYTF
TRBV4-1,NA,NA,TRBJ1-5,TGCGCCAGCAGCCAAGAAGAACAGGGTGATCAGCCCCAGCATTTT,CASSQEEQGDQPQHF
TRBV6-5,NA,NA,TRBJ1-1,TGTGCCAGCAGTCTTACACAGGTAGGAAGAACTGAAGCTTTCTTT,CASSLTQVGRTEAFF